The 28 T cell receptor beta chains below come from one sample, sequenced in a study of spatial heterogeneity in lung cancer. TCRdb re-derived calls from the 5' RACE reads in MiXCR, one entry per CDR3 protein. Among under 150,000 distinct CDR3 sequences listed, roughly 10% were seen once. Indicated time point: blood at routine non-recurrence follow-up after resection. The specimen was PBMCs, collected at follow-up. These receptors all stem from a female donor with early-stage non-small cell lung cancer.

Ten or more counts support this clonotype. J is TRBJ1-3 and V is TRBV11-2, with D unresolved. This CDR3 is 14 amino acids long. The V end lost 4 bases, the J end lost 2 bases, and 9 bases lay between the germline ends. Germline CDR1 and CDR2: SGHAT and FQNNGV. CDR3 nucleotides: TGTGCCAGCAGCTCCCTACTTACTGGAAACACCATATATTTT. It yields the protein CASSSLLTGNTIYF.

The chain carries TRBV7-8 and TRBJ1-4; possible D gene TRBD1, 6 bases. Trimming cost V 4 bases and J 7 bases, with 16 bases left between them. The CDR3 loop spans 15 amino acids. From germline, CDR1 is SGHVS and CDR2 FQNEAQ. The CDR3 sequence: CASSSYRASAEKLFF. As DNA, the CDR3 is TGTGCCAGCAGCTCCTACAGGGCGTCTGCTGAAAAACTGTTTTTT.

This chain uses TRBV9 with TRBJ2-2; 11 bases agree with TRBD2. V dropped 2 bases and J dropped 5; count of bases not matched to a gene: 5. In germline, CDR1 is SGDLS, CDR2 YYNGEE. This CDR3 is 16 amino acids long. The CDR3 region has the DNA TGTGCCAGCAGCGTTACTAGCGGGAGCTCGACCGGGGAGCTGTTTTTT. Translation gives CASSVTSGSSTGELFF.

The table lists this clonotype with many counts. This chain links TRBV28 with TRBJ2-5; D is unresolved. CDR3 size: 12 residues. V dropped 5 bases and J dropped 7 bases, with 11 bases sitting between them. The V gene's germline CDR1 is MDHEN and CDR2 SYDVKM. The CDR3 reads CASSINPLTQYF. CDR3 nucleotides: TGTGCCAGCAGTATCAATCCCTTGACCCAGTACTTC.

This clonotype showed up many times. The chain links TRBV4-2 to TRBJ2-1; the match to TRBD2 covers 7 bases. The CDR3 is made up of 20 amino acids. V shed 1 base and J 9 bases; nucleotides not matched to a gene: 24. Per germline, CDR1 LGHNA and CDR2 YNFKEQ. CDR3 protein: CASSQAAGGRAPTRRAEQFF. CDR3 DNA: TGTGCCAGCAGCCAAGCCGCAGGAGGGAGGGCCCCCACCAGGAGGGCTGAGCAGTTCTTC.

This clonotype was counted many times. The gene calls are TRBV29-1 and TRBJ2-1, with TRBD2 matching 13 bases. The CDR3 has 16 residues. V lost 6 bases and J lost 3; bases outside the gene matches: 8. Looked up from germline, CDR1 is SQVTM and CDR2 is ANQGSEA. CDR3 loop: CSVTAGTSGIYNEQFF. The CDR3 region has the DNA TGCAGCGTAACCGCCGGGACTAGCGGGATCTACAATGAGCAGTTCTTC.

This chain joins TRBV28 and TRBJ2-2, with 9 bases lining up with TRBD2. V lost 5 bases to trimming and J lost 3 bases; unmatched junction nucleotides: 10. The germline V gene encodes CDR1 MDHEN and CDR2 SYDVKM. The CDR3 sequence is 17 residues long. CDR3 in amino acids: CASSPALGLADTGELFF. DNA of the CDR3: TGTGCCAGCAGTCCCGCCCTGGGACTAGCAGACACCGGGGAGCTGTTTTTT.

Many counts were recorded for this clonotype. V and J are TRBV12-3 or TRBV12-4 and TRBJ2-3, with 9 bases fitting TRBD1. This CDR3 region has 15 residues. Trimming cost V 6 bases and J 1 base; bases outside gene matches: 5. The CDR3 coding sequence is TGTGCCAGCAGGCCGACAGGGGGTCGCACAGATACGCAGTATTTT. Its translation is CASRPTGGRTDTQYF.

Details on this clonotype: A much larger clone lies one base from this, so it may be a read error. This chain connects TRBV16 to TRBJ2-4; 9 bases are shared with TRBD1. The V gene's germline CDR1 is KGHSY and CDR2 FQNENV. This CDR3 is 13 amino acids long. This CDR3 is CVSSRPTGGPQYF. DNA of the CDR3: TGTGTCAGCAGCCGCCCGACAGGGGGTCCTCAGTACTTC.

This sequence joins TRBV10-3 and TRBJ2-3; 8 bases fit TRBD1. After removal of 3 bases from V and 5 bases from J, the junction contained 4 bases not matched to a gene. Germline assignment: CDR1 ENHRY and CDR2 SYGVKD. There are 14 residues in the CDR3. The CDR3 DNA sequence: TGTGCCATCAGTGAATCCGACAGGGGAGATACGCAGTATTTT. It translates to CAISESDRGDTQYF.

This clonotype has only a few counts. This chain links TRBV5-5 with TRBJ1-1, with no clear D. Trimming took off 1 base at V and 8 bases at J, with 9 bases between the two ends. The germline gives CDR1 SGHKS, CDR2 YYEKEE (reference sequence). The CDR3 contains 12 residues. The CDR3 reads CASSLFPQEAFF. The DNA of the CDR3 is TGTGCCAGCAGCTTGTTTCCACAGGAAGCTTTCTTT. The full variable domain, its missing parts supplied by reference TRBV5-5 and TRBJ1-1, is DAGVTQSPTHLIKTRGQQVTLRCSPISGHKSVSWYQQVLGQGPQFIFQYYEKEERGRGNFPDRFSARQFPNYSSELNVNALLLGDSALYLCASSLFPQEAFFGQGTRLTVV.

This clonotype turned up a few times. The gene calls are TRBV7-2 and TRBJ2-3; tentatively, D is TRBD1 or TRBD2 (6 bases each). Germline CDR1 and CDR2: SGHTA and FQGNSA. This CDR3 is built from 16 residues. Trimming pared 4 bases from V and 0 bases from J, leaving 14 bases between. The CDR3 sequence is CASSSGVGLSTDTQYF. The CDR3 DNA follows: TGTGCCAGCAGCTCAGGGGTAGGACTAAGCACAGATACGCAGTATTTT.

This clonotype was detected a few times. The gene calls are TRBV5-1 and TRBJ1-1; D perhaps matches TRBD1 (6 bases). This CDR3 region has 14 residues. Germline V CDR1 and CDR2: SGHRS, YFSETQ. V gave up 2 bases and J gave up 5 bases, with 13 bases separating them. The chain's CDR3 is CASSFTGRETEAFF. CDR3 DNA: TGCGCCAGCAGCTTCACAGGGCGGGAGACTGAAGCTTTCTTT.

This chain uses TRBV19 with TRBJ1-4, with a tentative D call TRBD1 (6 bases). Germline loops: CDR1 LNHDA, CDR2 SQIVND (reference sequence). The CDR3 runs 13 residues. Trimming left V 7 bases short and J 5 bases short, with 11 bases between. CDR3 nucleotide sequence: TGTGCCAGTAACGGACAGCTGAATGAAAAACTGTTTTTT. It codes for CASNGQLNEKLFF.

This clonotype was recorded many times. One end of the junction fails to match germline, which may point to a read error. This chain uses TRBV12-3 or TRBV12-4 with TRBJ2-1, with TRBD2 identical over 12 bases. The CDR3 is 14 residues long. The DNA of the CDR3 is TGTGCCAGCAGTCTAGCGGGAGGGAACAATGAGCAGTTCTTC. Its protein is CASSLAGGNNEQFF.

The chain's CDR3 is CASSSQGLVNTGELFF. The CDR3 DNA reads as TGTGCCAGCAGCTCCCAGGGACTAGTGAACACCGGGGAGCTGTTTTTT. The chain combines TRBV7-3 with TRBJ2-2; 8 bases are shared with TRBD2. The germline CDR1 and CDR2 sequences are SGHTA and FQGTGA. Losses at the gene ends were 4 bases for V and 1 base for J; bases not matched to a gene: 5. The CDR3 consists of 16 residues.

This clonotype was detected many times. The chain recombines TRBV2 with TRBJ1-1; D call uncertain. Trimming took off 6 bases at V and 0 bases at J, with 14 bases between the two ends. This CDR3 region has 15 residues. Germline values: CDR1 SNHLY, CDR2 FYNNEI. The CDR3, as DNA: TGTGCCAGCAGCGAAATGAGCCTGTTGAACACTGAAGCTTTCTTT. It yields the protein CASSEMSLLNTEAFF.

This clonotype was counted a few times. The rearrangement uses TRBV29-1 and TRBJ2-1, with D hard to call. V lost 5 bases to trimming and J lost 3 bases, with 8 bases between them. There are 12 residues in the CDR3. Germline CDR1 reads SQVTM; CDR2 reads ANQGSEA. CDR3 bases: TGCAGCGTTCTCCTTGACTACAATGAGCAGTTCTTC. Translated: CSVLLDYNEQFF.

This clonotype was recorded many times. The chain recombines TRBV6-4 with TRBJ2-1; no firm D call. The CDR3 has 15 residues. The germline gives CDR1 MRHNA, CDR2 SNTAGT. Trimming stripped 8 bases from V and 0 bases from J, with 14 bases between. Here the CDR3 reads CASAVSPSSYNEQFF. The DNA of the CDR3 is TGTGCCAGCGCCGTTTCTCCTAGCTCCTACAATGAGCAGTTCTTC.

This clonotype was seen many times. The J gene is TRBJ1-2, the V gene TRBV27; maybe TRBD1 (6 bases). The V end lost 5 bases, the J end lost 6 bases, and 19 bases lay between the germline ends. Germline V gene sequence: CDR1 MNHEY, CDR2 SMNVEV (reference sequence). This CDR3 is 15 amino acids long. CDR3 sequence reads: CASSASGVPDHGYTF. Here the CDR3 DNA reads TGTGCCAGCAGTGCATCAGGGGTCCCGGACCATGGCTACACCTTC.

The chain links TRBV5-1 to TRBJ2-5, with D uncertain. Trimming removed 2 bases from V and 1 base from J, with 9 bases in between. The CDR3 runs 14 residues. The V gene's germline CDR1 is SGHRS and CDR2 YFSETQ. The CDR3 DNA reads TGCGCCAGCAGCTTTAACTGGGGCCAAGAGACCCAGTACTTC. Translated, it gives CASSFNWGQETQYF.

The CDR3 DNA reads TGTGCCAGCAGCCGGGTGTCAGTACGTACCTACGAGCAGTACGTC. Encoded protein: CASSRVSVRTYEQYV. J is TRBJ2-7 and V is TRBV5-8, with unresolved D. The germline V gene has CDR1 SGHTS and CDR2 YDEGEE. The CDR3 is 15 residues long. Trimming removed 4 bases from V and 2 bases from J, with 16 bases in between.

The rearrangement links TRBV28 to TRBJ2-3; tentative D call: TRBD1 (5 bases). V shed 4 bases and J shed 2 bases, with 13 bases lying between them. Per germline, CDR1 MDHEN and CDR2 SYDVKM. CDR3 size: 15 residues. The CDR3 DNA is TGTGCCAGCAGTTCCAAAACGACAGCCACAGATACGCAGTATTTT. It is translated as CASSSKTTATDTQYF. Based on the CDR3 plus reference TRBV28 and TRBJ2-3, the full variable domain is DVKVTQSSRYLVKRTGEKVFLECVQDMDHENMFWYRQDPGLGLRLIYFSYDVKMKEKGDIPEGYSVSREKKERFSLILESASTNQTSMYLCASSSKTTATDTQYFGPGTRLTVL.

This clonotype was seen a handful of times. The chain combines TRBV5-1 with TRBJ1-6; 9 bases are a match to TRBD1. This CDR3 contains 15 residues. Germline assignment: CDR1 SGHRS and CDR2 YFSETQ. Losses at the gene ends were 4 bases for V and 7 bases for J; bases not matched to a gene: 6. The CDR3 here is CASSPDRGANSPLHF. The DNA for the CDR3 is TGCGCCAGCAGCCCCGACAGGGGGGCGAATTCACCCCTCCACTTT.

The V gene is TRBV24-1, the J gene TRBJ2-5, with 16 bases identical to TRBD2. This CDR3 contains 17 residues. Germline V gene data show CDR1 as KGHDR and CDR2 as SFDVKD. Trimming cost V 4 bases and J 0 bases; bases outside gene matches: 1. The CDR3 loop reads CATSEGLAGGYQETQYF. The CDR3 DNA is TGTGCCACCAGTGAGGGACTAGCGGGAGGGTACCAAGAGACCCAGTACTTC.

This clonotype was counted ten times or more. The chain carries TRBV7-9 and TRBJ1-2; the D gene is possibly TRBD1 (5 bases). The V gene lost 2 bases and the J gene lost 3 bases, with 13 bases spanning the gap. Germline CDR1 reads SEHNR; CDR2 reads FQNEAQ (reference sequence). This CDR3 comprises 15 residues. The CDR3 nucleotides read TGTGCCAGCAGCTTACCCGCGGTCAGGGACTATGGCTACACCTTC. Its translation: CASSLPAVRDYGYTF.

The J gene is TRBJ2-1, the V gene TRBV13; no clear D. Germline CDR1 PRHDT, CDR2 FYEKMQ (reference sequence). This CDR3 has 13 residues. V was trimmed by 5 bases and J by 8 bases, leaving 13 bases between them. CDR3 loop: CASSPFVRDEQFF. Here the CDR3 DNA reads TGTGCCAGCAGCCCCTTTGTACGGGATGAGCAGTTCTTC.

This clonotype has more than one count but fewer than ten. CDR3 in DNA: TGTGCCAGCAGCTTAGGGGTCAGAGTATCGGAGACCCAGTACTTC. Amino acids: CASSLGVRVSETQYF. V usage is TRBV7-9 and J usage is TRBJ2-5; no reliable D call. This CDR3 is 15 amino acids long. Between the trimmed V and J ends, which lost 1 base and 5 bases, there was a span of 14 bases. The germline V gene has CDR1 SEHNR and CDR2 FQNEAQ (reference sequence).